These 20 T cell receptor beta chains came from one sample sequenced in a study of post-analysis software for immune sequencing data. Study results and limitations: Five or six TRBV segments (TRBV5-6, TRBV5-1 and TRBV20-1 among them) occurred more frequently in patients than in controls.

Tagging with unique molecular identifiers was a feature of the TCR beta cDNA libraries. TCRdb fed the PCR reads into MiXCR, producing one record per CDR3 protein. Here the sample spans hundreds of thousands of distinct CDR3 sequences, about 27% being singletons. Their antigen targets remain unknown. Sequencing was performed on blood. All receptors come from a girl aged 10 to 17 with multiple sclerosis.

CDR3 sequence: CASSPSSGGSNTGELFF. CDR3 in DNA: TGTGCCAGCTCACCATCTAGCGGGGGCTCGAACACCGGGGAGCTGTTTTTT. The chain couples TRBV18 to TRBJ2-2; 10 bases are a match to TRBD2. The CDR3 is made up of 17 amino acids. Losses at the gene ends were 2 bases for V and 0 bases for J; bases not matched to a gene: 3. CDR1 and CDR2 (germline): KGHSH, LQKENI.

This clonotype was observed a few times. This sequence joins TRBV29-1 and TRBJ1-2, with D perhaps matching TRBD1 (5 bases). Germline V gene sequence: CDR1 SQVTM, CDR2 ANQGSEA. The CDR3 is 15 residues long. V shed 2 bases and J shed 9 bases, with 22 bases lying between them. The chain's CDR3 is CSVELLGQGSWSYTF. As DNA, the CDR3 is TGCAGCGTTGAATTATTGGGGCAGGGATCGTGGAGCTACACCTTC.

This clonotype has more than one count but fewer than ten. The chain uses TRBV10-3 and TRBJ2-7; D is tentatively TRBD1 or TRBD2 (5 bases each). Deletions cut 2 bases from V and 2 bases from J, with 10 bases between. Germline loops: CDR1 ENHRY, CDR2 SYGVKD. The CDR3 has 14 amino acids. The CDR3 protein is CAISEAGSTYEQYF. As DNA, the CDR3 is TGTGCCATCAGTGAGGCAGGGAGTACCTACGAGCAGTACTTC.

CDR3 nucleotides: TGCAGTGCTAATGCCCCCCTAGCGAAGAGCTCCTACAATGAGCAGTTCTTC. It yields the protein CSANAPLAKSSYNEQFF. V and J are TRBV20-1 and TRBJ2-1; D possibly corresponds to TRBD2 (6 bases). CDR1 and CDR2 (germline): DFQATT, SNEGSKA (reference sequence). Trimming took off 4 bases at V and 0 bases at J, with 19 bases between the two ends. The CDR3 extends over 17 amino acids.

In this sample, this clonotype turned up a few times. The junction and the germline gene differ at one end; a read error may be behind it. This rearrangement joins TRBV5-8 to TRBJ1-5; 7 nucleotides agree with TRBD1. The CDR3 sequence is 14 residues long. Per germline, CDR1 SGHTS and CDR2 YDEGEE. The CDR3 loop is CASSPPNRGQPQHF. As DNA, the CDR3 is TGTGCCAGCAGCCCACCGAACAGGGGTCAGCCTCAGCATTTT.

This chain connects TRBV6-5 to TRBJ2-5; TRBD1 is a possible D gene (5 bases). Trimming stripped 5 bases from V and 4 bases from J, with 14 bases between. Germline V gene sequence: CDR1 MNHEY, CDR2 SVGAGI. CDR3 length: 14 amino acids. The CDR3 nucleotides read TGTGCCAGCAGTCGGTGGCAGGGAACAGAGACCCAGTACTTC. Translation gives CASSRWQGTETQYF.

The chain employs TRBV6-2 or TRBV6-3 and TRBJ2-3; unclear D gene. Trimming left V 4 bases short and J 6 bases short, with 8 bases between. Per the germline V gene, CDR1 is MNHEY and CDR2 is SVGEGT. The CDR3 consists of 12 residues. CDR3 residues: CASSWQPDTQYF. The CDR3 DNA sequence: TGTGCCAGCAGTTGGCAACCGGATACGCAGTATTTT.

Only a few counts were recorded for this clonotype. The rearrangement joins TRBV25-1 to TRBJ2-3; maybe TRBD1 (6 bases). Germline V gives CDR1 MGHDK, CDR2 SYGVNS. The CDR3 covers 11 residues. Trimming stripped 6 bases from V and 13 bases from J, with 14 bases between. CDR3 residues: CASSGQFREYF. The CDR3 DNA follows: TGTGCCAGCAGCGGACAGTTCCGAGAGTATTTT.

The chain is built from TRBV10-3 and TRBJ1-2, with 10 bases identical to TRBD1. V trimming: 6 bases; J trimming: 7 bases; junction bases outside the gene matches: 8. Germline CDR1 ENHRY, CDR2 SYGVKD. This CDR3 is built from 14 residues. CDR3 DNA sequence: TGTGCCATCAGGCCAGGGACAGGGGACAGTGGCTACACCTTC. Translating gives CAIRPGTGDSGYTF.

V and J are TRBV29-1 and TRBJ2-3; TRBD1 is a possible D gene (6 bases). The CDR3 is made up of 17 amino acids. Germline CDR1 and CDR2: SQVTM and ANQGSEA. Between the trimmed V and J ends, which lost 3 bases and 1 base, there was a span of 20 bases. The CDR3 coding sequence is TGCAGCGTTGAGGGGGCTCAAAATTTACGTGGCACAGATACGCAGTATTTT. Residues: CSVEGAQNLRGTDTQYF.

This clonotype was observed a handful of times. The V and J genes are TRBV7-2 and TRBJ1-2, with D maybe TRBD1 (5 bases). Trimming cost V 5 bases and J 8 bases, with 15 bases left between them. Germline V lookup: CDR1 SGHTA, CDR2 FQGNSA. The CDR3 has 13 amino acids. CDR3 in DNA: TGTGCCAGCAGCCTTCAGGGAGAACAGGGCTACACCTTC. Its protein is CASSLQGEQGYTF.

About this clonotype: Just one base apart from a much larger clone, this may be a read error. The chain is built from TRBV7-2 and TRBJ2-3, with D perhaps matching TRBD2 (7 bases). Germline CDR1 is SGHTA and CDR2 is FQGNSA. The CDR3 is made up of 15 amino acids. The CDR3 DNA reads TGTGCCAGCAGCTTGGCGGGGGCGTACACAGATAGGCAGTATTTT. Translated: CASSLAGAYTDRQYF.

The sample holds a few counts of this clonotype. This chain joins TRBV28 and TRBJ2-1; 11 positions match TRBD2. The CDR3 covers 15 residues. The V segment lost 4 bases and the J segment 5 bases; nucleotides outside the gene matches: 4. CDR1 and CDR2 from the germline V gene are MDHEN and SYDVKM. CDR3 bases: TGTGCCAGCAGTTCCCCTAGCGGGGGGAACAATGAGCAGTTCTTC. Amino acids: CASSSPSGGNNEQFF.

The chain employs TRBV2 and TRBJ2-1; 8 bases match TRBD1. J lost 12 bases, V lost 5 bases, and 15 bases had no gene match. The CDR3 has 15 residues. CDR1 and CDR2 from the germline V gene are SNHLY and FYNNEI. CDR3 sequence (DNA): TGTGCCAGCAGTACAGGGGGAGCGGTTATTTTCTTGCAGTTCTTC. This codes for CASSTGGAVIFLQFF.

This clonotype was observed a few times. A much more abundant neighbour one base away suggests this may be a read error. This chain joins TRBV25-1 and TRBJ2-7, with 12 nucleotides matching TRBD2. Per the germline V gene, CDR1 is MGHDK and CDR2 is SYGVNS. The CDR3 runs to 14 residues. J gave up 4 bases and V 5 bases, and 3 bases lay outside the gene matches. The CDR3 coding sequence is TGTGCCAGCAGTCACGGACTAGCGGGGTACGAGCAGTACTTC. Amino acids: CASSHGLAGYEQYF.

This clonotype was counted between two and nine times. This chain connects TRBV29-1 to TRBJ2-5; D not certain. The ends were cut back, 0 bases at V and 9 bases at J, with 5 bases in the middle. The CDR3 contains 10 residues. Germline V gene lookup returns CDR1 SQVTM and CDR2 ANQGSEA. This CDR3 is CSVEDLAQYF. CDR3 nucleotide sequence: TGCAGCGTTGAAGATCTGGCCCAGTACTTC.

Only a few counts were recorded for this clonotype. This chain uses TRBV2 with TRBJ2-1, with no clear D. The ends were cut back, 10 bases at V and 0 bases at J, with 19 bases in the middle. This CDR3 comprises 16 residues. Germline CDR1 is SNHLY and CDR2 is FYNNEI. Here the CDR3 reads CATTRTAKISYNEQFF. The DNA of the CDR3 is TGTGCCACCACGCGTACAGCGAAGATCTCCTACAATGAGCAGTTCTTC.

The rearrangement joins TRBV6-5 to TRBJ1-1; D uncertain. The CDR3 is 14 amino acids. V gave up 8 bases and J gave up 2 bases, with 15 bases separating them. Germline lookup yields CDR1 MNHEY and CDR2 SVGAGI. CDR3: CASSHRAGNTEAFF. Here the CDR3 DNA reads TGTGCCAGCTCACATCGGGCTGGTAACACTGAAGCTTTCTTT.

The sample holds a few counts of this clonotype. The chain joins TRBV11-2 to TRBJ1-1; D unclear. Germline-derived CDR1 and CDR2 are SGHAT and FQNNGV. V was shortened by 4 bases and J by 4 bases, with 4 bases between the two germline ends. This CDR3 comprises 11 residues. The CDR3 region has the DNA TGTGCCAGCAGCTGGAGCACTGAAGCTTTCTTT. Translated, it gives CASSWSTEAFF.

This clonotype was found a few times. The CDR3: CASTRWGTQYF. The CDR3 bases are TGTGCCAGCACTAGGTGGGGGACCCAGTACTTC. The chain is built from TRBV25-1 and TRBJ2-7; no firm D call. The J call may not be correct, given that the DNA end is closer to TRBJ2-5. CDR3 length: 11 amino acids. Looked up from germline, CDR1 is MGHDK and CDR2 is SYGVNS.